The clone carrying this TCR beta chain was picked up many times. Its antigen is currently unknown. This sample is part of a study of CD8+CD57+ T cells in acquired aplastic anemia. At the level of the study: Isolated CD4+ and CD8+ cells, once sorted, yielded DNA averaging about 3.2 ug. Notes on the study in general: Significant differences in CD8+ Simpson's diversity were not observed between patients and controls. There were about 27 CD8+ CDR3 sequences that occurred in both patients and controls.

Genomic DNA served as template for TCR beta VDJ and CDR3 profiling. Via MiXCR, TCRdb re-called the reads, giving one row per CDR3 protein. Found here are about 180,000 distinct CDR3 sequences, 40% to 55% of them singletons; the top ten hold around 2.7%. The CDR3 is 13 amino acids. The germline CDR1 and CDR2 sequences are SQVTM and ANQGSEA. Deletions cut 3 bases from V and 2 bases from J, with 8 bases between. The specimen sequenced was sorted CD4+, CD8+, or CD8+CD57+ T cells (not recorded which) from PBMCs. The rearrangement uses TRBV29-1 and TRBJ2-1; perhaps TRBD2 as D (6 bases). The sequence was collected from a human donor in good health. CDR3 in amino acids: CSVEGGAYNEQFF. In DNA, the CDR3 is TGCAGCGTTGAGGGAGGCGCCTACAATGAGCAGTTCTTC.